This T cell receptor (beta chain) was sequenced in a study of a mutant IDH1 vaccine in newly diagnosed glioma. Study at large: The treated population exhibited a male proportion of about 60%, a female proportion of around 38%, and a mean age of approximately 42 years. Before enrollment, the patients had been treated with radiotherapy alone, temozolomide alone, or both together. Most of them had received both. Overall study results and limits: The study observed vaccine-induced immune responses in roughly 95% of patients.

TCRdb's copy holds only in-frame clones and misses some; the assay was immunoSEQ multiplex PCR. The sample carries approximately 67,000 clones, around 83% recorded once. A note on this clone: Its target is unknown.

The CDR3 runs 15 residues. V lost 6 bases and J lost 0, with 11 bases in between. The germline V gene encodes CDR1 KGHSH and CDR2 LQKENI. This sample's time point: baseline, week 1 (first vaccination visit). Sample treatment: pre-vaccination baseline after standard-of-care therapy. Donors had new WHO grade 3 or 4 IDH1-mutant, ATRX-lost astrocytomas. The V and J genes are TRBV18 and TRBJ2-2; TRBD1 is a possible D gene (5 bases). This TCR was sampled from a young woman with glioma. Some clones in this sample may be carry-over from other donors' samples. Sequences were derived from peripheral blood mononuclear cells (PBMCs), sampled from a glioma patient treated with radiotherapy, temozolomide or both. For the CDR3, the DNA is TGTGCCAGCTCTTCGGACATAGCGAACACCGGGGAGCTGTTTTTT. It yields the protein CASSSDIANTGELFF.